The clone carrying this T cell receptor beta chain was counted a few times. These data come from a study of blood T cell repertoires in COVID-19. For the study at large: The United States, Italy and Spain supplied acute and convalescent COVID-19 samples.

Sequencing used immunoSEQ multiplex PCR; TCRdb keeps in-frame clones, though not all of them. The sample holds about 30,000 clones, more than 85% seen once. This clonotype was sampled from a human donor in a cohort sampled during active COVID-19. The donor label of this sample is uncertain. Sequenced: peripheral blood.

The CDR3 region has the DNA TGTGCCAGCAGCCAGCGTGGACTAGCGGACTACGAGCAGTACTTC. As protein: CASSQRGLADYEQYF. J is TRBJ2-7 and V is TRBV3-1 (or the pseudogene TRBV3-2); 10 nucleotides align to TRBD2. Losses at the gene ends were 3 bases for V and 3 bases for J; bases not matched to a gene: 5. Germline values: CDR1 LGHDT, CDR2 YNNKEL (reference sequence). The CDR3 contains 15 residues.